The sequence of this T cell receptor (beta chain) was determined in a study of T-cell reconstitution after alpha-beta-depleted transplantation in children. Study-wide results and caveats: Alpha-beta T cells about two months after transplant reportedly derived from several hundred expanded graft clones. Surviving thymic progenitors and recipient T cells were the source of high TCRbeta diversity at day 60 in some patients.

This clonotype was observed at least ten times. What it binds is not known. For TCRbeta, the library was prepared with unique molecular identifiers. TCRdb redid the calling of the PCR reads with MiXCR, one entry per CDR3 protein. Of about 290,000 distinct CDR3 sequences listed, about a tenth are singletons. V dropped 2 bases and J dropped 1 base, with 8 bases sitting between them. The CDR3 consists of 14 residues. Germline V CDR1 and CDR2: MDHEN, SYDVKM. The gene calls are TRBV28 and TRBJ2-5; D is unclear. The sequences come from PBMCs, collected before TCRalphabeta/CD19-depleted stem cell transplant. The TCR comes from a boy under two years old with acute myeloid leukemia, due to receive a stem cell transplant. This CDR3 reads CASSLIGGQETQYF. The CDR3 coding sequence is TGTGCCAGCAGTTTAATAGGCGGCCAAGAGACCCAGTACTTC. The full variable domain, completed using reference TRBV28 and TRBJ2-5, is DVKVTQSSRYLVKRTGEKVFLECVQDMDHENMFWYRQDPGLGLRLIYFSYDVKMKEKGDIPEGYSVSREKKERFSLILESASTNQTSMYLCASSLIGGQETQYFGPGTRLLVL.